Listed here are 32 T cell receptor beta chains from one sample, sequenced in a study of Graves' ophthalmopathy and Graves' hyperthyroidism. TCR beta CDR3 regions were amplified from RNA transcripts. First-round RT-PCR used HTBI primers; second-round multiplex PCR followed. TCRdb reprocessed the multiplex PCR reads with MiXCR, giving one entry per CDR3 protein. Found here are about 370,000 distinct CDR3 sequences, about a sixth of them singletons; the top ten hold approximately 2.4%. The source material was peripheral blood. These receptor sequences come from an adult woman with stable Graves' hyperthyroidism.

This clonotype showed up many times. The chain employs TRBV12-5 and TRBJ1-2; 10 positions match TRBD1. The trim removed 5 bases at V and 4 bases at J, leaving 10 bases unmatched. The CDR3 runs to 16 residues. In germline, CDR1 is LGHNT, CDR2 FRNRAP. The CDR3 sequence is CASGPGGQGVFYGYTF. The CDR3, as DNA: TGTGCTAGTGGTCCGGGCGGACAGGGGGTCTTCTATGGCTACACCTTC.

Many counts were recorded for this clonotype. The chain combines TRBV29-1 with TRBJ2-7; possibly TRBD2 for D (7 bases). Between the trimmed V and J ends, which lost 8 bases and 0 bases, there was a span of 14 bases. Germline V gene data show CDR1 as SQVTM and CDR2 as ANQGSEA. The CDR3 runs to 13 residues. This chain's CDR3 is CSTRGANSYEQYF. CDR3 coding DNA: TGCAGCACCCGGGGGGCAAACTCCTACGAGCAGTACTTC.

The V and J genes are TRBV12-3 or TRBV12-4 and TRBJ1-1; D not resolved. The V gene lost 6 bases and the J gene lost 8 bases, with 13 bases spanning the gap. This CDR3 has 12 amino acids. The CDR3 sequence is CASRSRLGEAFF. In DNA, the CDR3 is TGTGCCAGCAGGTCCAGACTGGGGGAAGCTTTCTTT.

This clonotype was counted at least ten times. A read error is possible here, since a much larger clone lies one base away. The CDR3 here is CASSTSTGPSYEQHF. The CDR3 nucleotides read TGTGCCAGCAGCACGTCGACAGGGCCCTCCTACGAGCAGCACTTC. V and J are TRBV7-2 and TRBJ2-7, with TRBD1 matching 7 bases. Germline CDR1 reads SGHTA; CDR2 reads FQGNSA. CDR3 length: 15 residues.

Many counts were recorded for this clonotype. The chain joins TRBV12-3 or TRBV12-4 to TRBJ2-7, with TRBD2 matching 14 bases. V lost 7 bases, J lost 4 bases, and 6 bases stayed unmatched. The CDR3 is 15 amino acids. The CDR3 DNA is TGTGCCAGCACCTTGGGACTAGCGGGAGAATACGAGCAGTACTTC. This sequence encodes CASTLGLAGEYEQYF.

The rearrangement links TRBV5-1 to TRBJ2-4, with D maybe TRBD2 (6 bases). The CDR3 contains 17 residues. The ends were cut back, 0 bases at V and 2 bases at J, with 15 bases in the middle. CDR1 is SGHRS and CDR2 is YFSETQ in the germline V gene. The CDR3 DNA reads as TGCGCCAGCAGCTTGGAGTGGGGAGGAGGTACCAAAAACATTCAGTACTTC. It translates to CASSLEWGGGTKNIQYF. Supplemented by reference TRBV5-1 and TRBJ2-4, the full variable domain reads KAGVTQTPRYLIKTRGQQVTLSCSPISGHRSVSWYQQTPGQGLQFLFEYFSETQRNKGNFPGRFSGRQFSNSRSEMNVSTLELGDSALYLCASSLEWGGGTKNIQYFGAGTRLSVL.

This clonotype was seen many times. The chain recombines TRBV6-2 or TRBV6-3 with TRBJ2-2; tentative D call: TRBD2 (6 bases). CDR3 size: 14 residues. Trimming shortened V by 2 bases and J by 5 bases, and 9 bases separated the two germline ends. Germline values: CDR1 MNHEY, CDR2 SVGEGT. The CDR3 reads CASSYTSPTGELFF. In DNA form, the CDR3 reads TGTGCCAGCAGTTACACTAGCCCGACCGGGGAGCTGTTTTTT.

The chain employs TRBV11-2 and TRBJ2-2, with 10 bases fitting TRBD2. Losses at the gene ends were 8 bases for V and 6 bases for J; bases not matched to a gene: 15. The CDR3 has 17 residues. Germline CDR1 is SGHAT and CDR2 is FQNNGV. The DNA of the CDR3 is TGTGCCAGCTATCCGGGCTCTAGCGGGAGCGGGGCCGGGGAGCTGTTTTTT. This codes for CASYPGSSGSGAGELFF. The full variable domain, its missing parts supplied by reference TRBV11-2 and TRBJ2-2, is EAGVAQSPRYKIIEKRQSVAFWCNPISGHATLYWYQQILGQGPKLLIQFQNNGVVDDSQLPKDRFSAERLKGVDSTLKIQPAKLEDSAVYLCASYPGSSGSGAGELFFGEGSRLTVL.

This clonotype was counted at least ten times. The chain couples TRBV4-2 to TRBJ2-7; TRBD2 matches at 8 bases. Germline values: CDR1 LGHNA, CDR2 YNFKEQ. This CDR3 contains 16 residues. Germline trimming cut 0 bases from V and 0 bases from J; bases unmatched to any gene: 4. The CDR3 sequence is CASSQDYGRASYEQYF. The CDR3 coding sequence is TGTGCCAGCAGCCAAGATTACGGGAGGGCCTCCTACGAGCAGTACTTC.

CDR3 nucleotides: TGCGCCAGCAGCCCCGCGGCACTCCCCTACGAGCAGTACTTC. Translating it yields CASSPAALPYEQYF. The rearrangement links TRBV4-1 to TRBJ2-7; unclear D gene. The CDR3 has 14 amino acids. Germline-derived CDR1 and CDR2 are MGHRA and YSYEKL. V was clipped by 4 bases and J by 2 bases, with 12 bases between them.

Many counts were recorded for this clonotype. This clone may be a read error of a much larger clone one base away. The V call is TRBV28, the J call TRBJ2-7; the match to TRBD1 covers 7 bases. V gave up 6 bases and J gave up 3 bases; unmatched junction bases: 2. This CDR3 is 12 amino acids long. Germline V gene data show CDR1 as MDHEN and CDR2 as SYDVKM. As DNA, the CDR3 is TGTGCCAGCAGGGGACAGTTCTACGAGCAGTACTTC. As protein: CASRGQFYEQYF.

This clonotype occurred many times. The chain joins TRBV27 to TRBJ2-7; tentative D call: TRBD1 (7 bases). The CDR3 is 13 residues long. Germline V gene lookup returns CDR1 MNHEY and CDR2 SMNVEV (reference sequence). Trimming left V 9 bases short and J 4 bases short, with 16 bases between. CDR3 loop: CASRGTARYEQYF. CDR3 nucleotide sequence: TGTGCCAGTCGGGGGACAGCCAGATACGAGCAGTACTTC.

This clonotype showed up just a few times. This rearrangement joins TRBV10-1 to TRBJ2-2; 8 positions match TRBD2. Trimming at V came to 6 bases and at J to 0 bases, leaving 3 bases not matched to a gene. The CDR3 runs to 15 residues. Per the germline V gene, CDR1 is WNHNN and CDR2 is SYGVQD (reference sequence). CDR3: CASRDSGANTGELFF. CDR3 bases: TGCGCCAGCAGGGATAGCGGGGCGAACACCGGGGAGCTGTTTTTT.

This clonotype was detected ten times or more. The chain combines TRBV25-1 with TRBJ1-1; D is possibly TRBD1 (6 bases). V shed 2 bases and J shed 8 bases, with 6 bases lying between them. CDR1 MGHDK and CDR2 SYGVNS come from the germline V gene. This CDR3 has 11 residues. The CDR3 DNA sequence: TGTGCCAGCAGTGAAGACAGGGAAGCTTTCTTT. This sequence encodes CASSEDREAFF. The variable domain in full, completed from reference TRBV25-1 and TRBJ1-1, reads EADIYQTPRYLVIGTGKKITLECSQTMGHDKMYWYQQDPGMELHLIHYSYGVNSTEKGDLSSESTVSRIRTEHFPLTLESARPSHTSQYLCASSEDREAFFGQGTRLTVV.

This clonotype was counted many times. The chain recombines TRBV28 with TRBJ1-1, with D maybe TRBD1 (5 bases). This CDR3 contains 16 residues. V was shortened by 1 base and J by 4 bases, with 16 bases between the two germline ends. Germline loops: CDR1 MDHEN, CDR2 SYDVKM. The DNA for the CDR3 is TGTGCCAGCAGTTTATTGCCGGGGCAGGGCCTCACTGAAGCTTTCTTT. Translation gives CASSLLPGQGLTEAFF.

The rearrangement links TRBV13 to TRBJ1-3; 8 bases agree with TRBD1. Germline lookup yields CDR1 PRHDT and CDR2 FYEKMQ (reference sequence). V lost 1 base and J lost 4; bases outside the gene matches: 3. CDR3 size: 15 residues. CDR3 DNA: TGTGCCAGCAGCTTAGCGGACAGGGTCGGAAACACCATATATTTT. It translates to CASSLADRVGNTIYF.

V is TRBV2 and J is TRBJ1-1; D gene uncertain. Trimming stripped 1 base from V and 1 base from J, with 10 bases between. Germline CDR1 reads SNHLY; CDR2 reads FYNNEI. The CDR3 is made up of 15 amino acids. The CDR3 protein is CASSEERISNTEAFF. CDR3 nucleotides: TGTGCCAGCAGTGAAGAGCGGATATCGAACACTGAAGCTTTCTTT.

This clonotype was found many times. The chain employs TRBV20-1 and TRBJ2-5; D is undetermined. Germline lookup yields CDR1 DFQATT and CDR2 SNEGSKA (reference sequence). CDR3 size: 11 residues. V lost 1 base and J lost 2, with 2 bases in between. CDR3 in amino acids: CSARAQETQYF. CDR3 DNA sequence: TGCAGTGCTAGAGCGCAAGAGACCCAGTACTTC.

This clonotype was counted many times. In nucleotides, the CDR3 is TGTGCCAGCCACCCCGGGGGTCTCCGGGGGTACGAGCAGTACTTC. It is translated as CASHPGGLRGYEQYF. The chain recombines TRBV28 with TRBJ2-7; D perhaps matches TRBD2 (6 bases). The CDR3 sequence is 15 residues long. Per the germline V gene, CDR1 is MDHEN and CDR2 is SYDVKM. V was trimmed by 8 bases and J by 4 bases, leaving 21 bases between them.

Only a few counts were recorded for this clonotype. The gene calls are TRBV5-5 and TRBJ1-1; D not certain. Germline assignment: CDR1 SGHKS and CDR2 YYEKEE (reference sequence). V was trimmed by 1 base and J by 7 bases, leaving 8 bases between them. The CDR3 has 12 residues. Written as DNA, the CDR3 is TGTGCCAGCAGCTTGCCGTGGGGTGAAGCTTTCTTT. This translates into CASSLPWGEAFF.

The chain uses TRBV24-1 and TRBJ2-7; 11 bases line up with TRBD1. Germline CDR1 reads KGHDR; CDR2 reads SFDVKD. The V and J ends lost 3 bases and 5 bases, in that order; junction bases with no gene match: 5. This CDR3 comprises 15 residues. The CDR3 DNA is TGTGCCACCAGTGATGGGACAGGGGGGTTCCACGAGCAGTACTTC. This encodes CATSDGTGGFHEQYF.

This clonotype was seen repeatedly, ten times or more. The chain uses TRBV6-5 and TRBJ2-5, with a tentative D call TRBD1 (5 bases). The germline V gene has CDR1 MNHEY and CDR2 SVGAGI. The CDR3 is made up of 15 amino acids. V gave up 3 bases and J gave up 5 bases, with 16 bases separating them. The DNA for the CDR3 is TGTGCCAGCAGTTATCCCCCGCAGGGTACGGAGACCCAGTACTTC. Translated, it gives CASSYPPQGTETQYF.

V and J are TRBV2 and TRBJ1-2; D perhaps matches TRBD1 (6 bases). In germline, CDR1 is SNHLY, CDR2 FYNNEI. The CDR3 covers 9 residues. Trimming removed 11 bases at V and 5 bases at J, with 6 bases between. The CDR3 loop is CAGTYGYTF. CDR3 in DNA: TGTGCCGGGACATATGGCTACACCTTC.

This clonotype was recorded at least ten times. V gene TRBV30 combines with J gene TRBJ2-7, with D perhaps matching TRBD1 or TRBD2 (7 bases each). The germline gives CDR1 GTSNPN, CDR2 SVGIG (reference sequence). With 3 bases removed from V and 1 base from J, the gap between germline ends came to 16 bases. The CDR3 contains 15 residues. CDR3 in DNA: TGTGCCTGGAGGGGGGGGACAGTGAATTCCTACGAGCAGTACTTC. It is translated as CAWRGGTVNSYEQYF.

This clonotype was counted a few times. This chain uses TRBV3-1 with TRBJ2-6; the D is unclear. This CDR3 has 16 amino acids. Germline values: CDR1 LGHDT, CDR2 YNNKEL (reference sequence). The V end was cut by 1 base, the J end by 2 bases, with 9 bases between. CDR3 sequence: CASSQVGGTGANVLTF. As DNA, the CDR3 is TGTGCCAGCAGCCAAGTAGGTGGAACTGGGGCCAACGTCCTGACTTTC.

This clonotype has a count of ten or more. The chain recombines TRBV15 with TRBJ2-5; D may be TRBD2 (6 bases). The CDR3 is 15 residues long. Germline lookup yields CDR1 LNHNV and CDR2 YYDKDF (reference sequence). Trimming cost V 3 bases and J 0 bases, with 11 bases left between them. CDR3 nucleotide sequence: TGTGCCACCAGCAGTGTACGGGACTACCAAGAGACCCAGTACTTC. Its protein is CATSSVRDYQETQYF.

The J gene is TRBJ1-5, the V gene TRBV6-2 or TRBV6-3; possibly TRBD1 for D (6 bases). V lost 3 bases, J lost 3 bases, and 9 bases lay in between. The V gene's germline CDR1 is MNHEY and CDR2 SVGEGT. CDR3 size: 14 residues. The CDR3 sequence: CASSYRGTNQPQHF. CDR3 bases: TGTGCCAGCAGTTATAGGGGGACCAATCAGCCCCAGCATTTT.

The table lists this clonotype with many counts. The J gene is TRBJ2-7, the V gene TRBV29-1; D is perhaps TRBD1 (6 bases). CDR3 length: 12 amino acids. V was pared by 7 bases and J by 3 bases, with 13 bases between. CDR1 and CDR2 (germline): SQVTM, ANQGSEA. This CDR3 is CSATGRSYEQYF. As DNA, the CDR3 is TGCAGCGCGACAGGCAGAAGCTACGAGCAGTACTTC.

V and J are TRBV4-3 and TRBJ1-3; D perhaps matches TRBD1 (5 bases). The CDR3 consists of 17 residues. V lost 3 bases and J 0 bases, leaving 15 bases between the germline ends. Germline values: CDR1 LGHNA, CDR2 YSLEER. DNA for the CDR3: TGCGCCAGCAGCCAGGTCATCGGGGCCTACTCTGGAAACACCATATATTTT. Translation gives CASSQVIGAYSGNTIYF.

This clonotype was picked up many times. The chain employs TRBV9 and TRBJ2-2; no clear D. Trimming left V 3 bases short and J 0 bases short, with 12 bases between. The CDR3 spans 16 residues. Per germline, CDR1 SGDLS and CDR2 YYNGEE. CDR3 sequence: CASSGKKSTNTGELFF. The DNA of the CDR3 is TGTGCCAGCAGCGGTAAAAAGAGCACGAACACCGGGGAGCTGTTTTTT.

The sample holds many counts of this clonotype. The V and J genes are TRBV2 and TRBJ2-3; TRBD2 matches 10 bases. V lost 2 bases to trimming and J lost 4 bases; unmatched junction nucleotides: 9. The CDR3 has 17 amino acids. Germline V lookup: CDR1 SNHLY, CDR2 FYNNEI. For the CDR3, the DNA is TGTGCCAGCAGTGAATGGGCTAGCGGGAGTATTCCAGATACGCAGTATTTT. Its protein product is CASSEWASGSIPDTQYF. Full variable domain (outside the CDR3, taken from reference TRBV2 and TRBJ2-3): EPEVTQTPSHQVTQMGQEVILRCVPISNHLYFYWYRQILGQKVEFLVSFYNNEISEKSEIFDDQFSVERPDGSNFTLKIRSTKLEDSAMYFCASSEWASGSIPDTQYFGPGTRLTVL.

The rearrangement links TRBV12-3 or TRBV12-4 to TRBJ1-2, with D perhaps matching TRBD1 (6 bases). This CDR3 has 12 residues. The V and J ends lost 6 bases and 7 bases respectively, with 12 bases between them. DNA of the CDR3: TGTGCCAGCAGCTTTCTGGGGGCTGGCTACACCTTC. The encoded protein is CASSFLGAGYTF.